The 31 T cell receptor beta chains given below trace back to one sample, sequenced in a study of T-cell memory formation after mild COVID-19. TCRdb used MiXCR to reprocess the 5' RACE reads, holding one entry per CDR3 protein. The sample carries roughly 560,000 distinct CDR3 sequences, around 21% recorded once. Specimen: PBMCs or a T cell subset sorted from them (not recorded which). The origin of the receptors is an adult woman who had mild COVID-19 (a few samples of this study predate the infection). Cell type and time point are not known.

CDR3 protein: CATSKGRGNTDTQYF. The CDR3 DNA reads as TGTGCCACCAGCAAAGGCAGGGGGAACACAGATACGCAGTATTTT. The rearrangement links TRBV15 to TRBJ2-3; 7 bases are shared with TRBD1. The length of the CDR3 is 15 residues. Per germline, CDR1 LNHNV and CDR2 YYDKDF (reference sequence). After removal of 4 bases from V and 2 bases from J, the junction contained 6 bases not matched to a gene.

This clonotype has just a few counts. The genes are TRBV2 and TRBJ2-7, with TRBD1 matching 7 bases. Looked up from germline, CDR1 is SNHLY and CDR2 is FYNNEI. The CDR3 is 13 residues long. The V segment lost 7 bases and the J segment 0 bases; nucleotides outside the gene matches: 3. In DNA, the CDR3 is TGTGCCAGCACTGGGACAGACTCCTACGAGCAGTACTTC. This gives the protein CASTGTDSYEQYF. Supplemented by reference TRBV2 and TRBJ2-7, the full variable domain reads EPEVTQTPSHQVTQMGQEVILRCVPISNHLYFYWYRQILGQKVEFLVSFYNNEISEKSEIFDDQFSVERPDGSNFTLKIRSTKLEDSAMYFCASTGTDSYEQYFGPGTRLTVT.

In this sample, this clonotype turned up a few times. J is TRBJ2-3 and V is TRBV20-1, with D maybe TRBD2 (6 bases). Trimming stripped 0 bases from V and 6 bases from J, with 10 bases between. The CDR3 covers 13 residues. In germline, CDR1 is DFQATT, CDR2 SNEGSKA (reference sequence). CDR3 bases: TGCAGTGCTAGAGACCGGGGGTTGGATACGCAGTATTTT. Protein: CSARDRGLDTQYF.

V gene TRBV7-7 combines with J gene TRBJ2-1; a possible D gene is TRBD1 (6 bases). The CDR3 consists of 13 residues. V shed 1 base and J shed 8 bases, with 9 bases lying between them. The germline V gene has CDR1 SSHAT and CDR2 FNYEAQ (reference sequence). CDR3 in DNA: TGTGCCAGCAGCTTAGGATGGGGGCATGAGCAGTTCTTC. Translated: CASSLGWGHEQFF.

This clonotype turned up a few times. The CDR3 sequence: CASSSPSGLAGGLHGEQYF. In DNA, the CDR3 is TGTGCCAGCAGTAGCCCCTCGGGACTAGCGGGAGGGTTGCACGGCGAGCAGTACTTC. The chain employs TRBV12-3 or TRBV12-4 and TRBJ2-7; 16 nucleotides match TRBD2. The V segment lost 5 bases and the J segment 6 bases; nucleotides outside the gene matches: 16. This CDR3 contains 19 residues.

V usage is TRBV12-3 or TRBV12-4 and J usage is TRBJ1-1; a weak D match, TRBD1 (6 bases). Between the trimmed V and J ends, which lost 5 bases and 8 bases, there was a span of 15 bases. The CDR3 totals 13 residues. In nucleotides, the CDR3 is TGTGCCAGCAGTGACAGGACCTACGGGGAAGCTTTCTTT. The encoded protein is CASSDRTYGEAFF.

The CDR3 sequence: CASSLFGLNYGYTF. The DNA for the CDR3 is TGTGCCAGCAGTCTATTCGGCCTTAACTATGGCTACACCTTC. The V gene is TRBV12-3 or TRBV12-4, the J gene TRBJ1-2, with D uncertain. The CDR3 is 14 residues long. V dropped 5 bases and J dropped 1 base, with 11 bases sitting between them.

The sample holds many counts of this clonotype. The genes are TRBV7-3 and TRBJ2-1; D call uncertain. The V gene's germline CDR1 is SGHTA and CDR2 FQGTGA. The CDR3 is 13 residues long. V lost 3 bases and J lost 8, with 11 bases in between. The CDR3 reads CASSFLLGDEQFF. DNA of the CDR3: TGTGCCAGCAGCTTTTTACTTGGCGATGAGCAGTTCTTC. Complete variable domain (other parts from reference TRBV7-3 and TRBJ2-1): GAGVSQTPSNKVTEKGKYVELRCDPISGHTALYWYRQSLGQGPEFLIYFQGTGAADDSGLPNDRFFAVRPEGSVSTLKIQRTERGDSAVYLCASSFLLGDEQFFGPGTRLTVL.

This clonotype was seen a few times. The chain employs TRBV7-2 and TRBJ2-3; 8 bases agree with TRBD2. This CDR3 is 18 amino acids long. Germline V gene lookup returns CDR1 SGHTA and CDR2 FQGNSA. After removal of 1 base from V and 6 bases from J, the junction contained 15 bases not matched to a gene. The chain's CDR3 is CASSLDWRRRGAGDTQYF. CDR3 in DNA: TGTGCCAGCAGCTTAGATTGGCGACGGCGGGGGGCCGGGGATACGCAGTATTTT.

This clonotype was seen more than once but under ten times. This chain joins TRBV6-5 and TRBJ2-1; TRBD2 matches 7 bases. J was trimmed by 14 bases and V by 5 bases; bases with no gene match: 9. CDR3 length: 12 amino acids. The germline CDR1 and CDR2 sequences are MNHEY and SVGAGI. The CDR3 spells CASSPPEGGKFF. The CDR3 DNA reads TGTGCCAGCAGTCCACCGGAGGGAGGGAAGTTCTTC.

This clonotype has a handful of counts. The gene calls are TRBV25-1 and TRBJ1-5, with TRBD1 identical over 7 bases. The CDR3 has 15 residues. The germline gives CDR1 MGHDK, CDR2 SYGVNS. The ends lost 4 bases at V and 5 bases at J; junction bases unmatched: 8. The CDR3 nucleotides are TGTGCCAGCAGTGGGGGGGACAGTACTTATCAGCCCCAGCATTTT. This translates into CASSGGDSTYQPQHF.

The chain carries TRBV4-2 and TRBJ2-7, with a weak D call TRBD2 (5 bases). From germline, CDR1 is LGHNA and CDR2 YNFKEQ. Trimming stripped 0 bases from V and 1 base from J, with 13 bases between. This CDR3 is built from 16 residues. The chain's CDR3 is CASSQEGGGPSYEQYF. Here the CDR3 DNA reads TGTGCCAGCAGCCAAGAAGGAGGCGGGCCGTCCTACGAGCAGTACTTC.

The V gene is TRBV5-6, the J gene TRBJ2-1, with D perhaps matching TRBD1 or TRBD2 (5 bases each). V was clipped by 5 bases and J by 4 bases, with 16 bases between them. This CDR3 has 15 amino acids. From germline, CDR1 is SGHDT and CDR2 YYEEEE. The CDR3 sequence is CASSKRRDGYNEQFF. CDR3 sequence (DNA): TGTGCCAGCAGTAAGCGCCGGGACGGGTACAATGAGCAGTTCTTC.

The CDR3 region is CASSLGGTGLQEQYF. DNA of the CDR3: TGTGCCAGCAGCTTGGGGGGAACAGGGCTGCAGGAGCAGTACTTC. The rearrangement uses TRBV5-4 and TRBJ2-7, with D possibly matching TRBD1 (6 bases). V was clipped by 0 bases and J by 7 bases, with 17 bases between them. CDR1 and CDR2 from the germline V gene are SGHNT and YYREEE (reference sequence). This CDR3 has 15 amino acids.

This clonotype was detected many times. This rearrangement joins TRBV18 to TRBJ2-2, with D possibly TRBD1 on 6 matching bases. The V end was cut by 8 bases, the J end by 1 base, with 17 bases between. Germline loops: CDR1 KGHSH, CDR2 LQKENI. The CDR3 has 16 residues. CDR3 region: CASPTLRGRNTGELFF. CDR3 in DNA: TGTGCCAGCCCCACCCTCAGGGGTAGGAACACCGGGGAGCTGTTTTTT. Full variable domain (missing parts from reference TRBV18 and TRBJ2-2): NAGVMQNPRHLVRRRGQEARLRCSPMKGHSHVYWYRQLPEEGLKFMVYLQKENIIDESGMPKERFSAEFPKEGPSILRIQQVVRGDSAAYFCASPTLRGRNTGELFFGEGSRLTVL.

The chain has TRBV6-2 or TRBV6-3 and TRBJ1-1; tentative D call: TRBD1 (5 bases). The germline V gene has CDR1 MNHEY and CDR2 SVGEGT. The V end was cut by 8 bases, the J end by 4 bases, with 14 bases between. The CDR3 totals 13 residues. Written as DNA, the CDR3 is TGTGCCAGCGGGGGTTGGGGAGGCACTGAAGCTTTCTTT. Protein sequence: CASGGWGGTEAFF.

Here the CDR3 DNA reads TGTGCCAGCAGTGACCCCCGGGACAGGGGCACTGAAGCTTTCTTT. Translating gives CASSDPRDRGTEAFF. V is TRBV2 and J is TRBJ1-1, with 10 bases fitting TRBD1. CDR1 and CDR2 from the germline V gene are SNHLY and FYNNEI. The CDR3 is made up of 15 amino acids. The V gene end was trimmed by 3 bases and the J gene end by 4 bases; junction bases not matched to a gene: 5.

V usage is TRBV9 and J usage is TRBJ2-7, with TRBD1 identical over 9 bases. Germline CDR1 and CDR2: SGDLS and YYNGEE. This CDR3 contains 14 residues. V trimming: 2 bases; J trimming: 6 bases; junction bases outside the gene matches: 6. CDR3 sequence (DNA): TGTGCCAGCAGCGTTGAACAGGGGGCGTCCGAGCAGTACTTC. Protein product: CASSVEQGASEQYF.

V and J are TRBV7-2 and TRBJ2-1; TRBD2 matches at 9 bases. Trimming cost V 3 bases and J 7 bases; bases outside gene matches: 7. There are 15 residues in the CDR3. The germline CDR1 and CDR2 sequences are SGHTA and FQGNSA. CDR3 sequence: CASSLSAGGVNEQFF. CDR3 in DNA: TGTGCCAGCAGCTTGTCGGCGGGAGGGGTAAATGAGCAGTTCTTC.

This clonotype was found a few times. The J gene is TRBJ2-2, the V gene TRBV5-5, with D perhaps TRBD1 (5 bases). V was shortened by 1 base and J by 0 bases, with 10 bases between the two germline ends. The germline CDR1 and CDR2 sequences are SGHKS and YYEKEE (reference sequence). This CDR3 is built from 16 residues. CDR3 loop: CASSLIQGTNTGELFF. In DNA, the CDR3 is TGTGCCAGCAGCTTGATTCAGGGAACGAACACCGGGGAGCTGTTTTTT.

This clonotype was seen more than once but under ten times. The chain employs TRBV12-3 or TRBV12-4 and TRBJ2-7; 8 bases are a match to TRBD1. After removal of 4 bases from V and 4 bases from J, the junction contained 6 bases not matched to a gene. The CDR3 loop spans 14 amino acids. CDR3 in amino acids: CASSSTGGKYEQYF. In DNA form, the CDR3 reads TGTGCCAGCAGTTCCACAGGGGGGAAATACGAGCAGTACTTC.

This clonotype appeared a few times. The J gene is TRBJ2-7, the V gene TRBV2; D tentatively reads TRBD1 or TRBD2 (7 bases each). The CDR3 is made up of 14 amino acids. With 4 bases removed from V and 2 bases from J, the gap between germline ends came to 12 bases. Germline V gene sequence: CDR1 SNHLY, CDR2 FYNNEI. The CDR3 DNA is TGTGCCAGCAGTGGGGCAGGGGGGGCCTACGAGCAGTACTTC. As protein: CASSGAGGAYEQYF.

This clonotype has at least ten counts. The rearrangement links TRBV7-2 to TRBJ1-2; D is uncertain. The CDR3 loop spans 13 amino acids. In germline, CDR1 is SGHTA, CDR2 FQGNSA. V was cut by 1 base and J by 8 bases, with 11 bases left in between. CDR3 region: CASSLGGIDGYTF. CDR3 coding DNA: TGTGCCAGCAGCTTAGGAGGAATCGACGGCTACACCTTC.

This clonotype was picked up a small number of times. The chain is built from TRBV5-1 and TRBJ1-2, with a tentative D call TRBD1 (5 bases). Deletions cut 2 bases from V and 3 bases from J, with 14 bases between. Germline loops: CDR1 SGHRS, CDR2 YFSETQ. The CDR3 runs 15 residues. CDR3 sequence (DNA): TGCGCCAGCAGCTTCGGAGGGGCGCGGTACTATGGCTACACCTTC. It codes for CASSFGGARYYGYTF. The variable domain in full, completed from reference TRBV5-1 and TRBJ1-2, reads KAGVTQTPRYLIKTRGQQVTLSCSPISGHRSVSWYQQTPGQGLQFLFEYFSETQRNKGNFPGRFSGRQFSNSRSEMNVSTLELGDSALYLCASSFGGARYYGYTFGSGTRLTVV.

The chain is built from TRBV6-4 and TRBJ1-6, with TRBD1 as a possible D gene (5 bases). This CDR3 comprises 14 residues. Looked up from germline, CDR1 is MRHNA and CDR2 is SNTAGT. Trimming took 1 base from V and 11 from J, leaving 12 bases between them. The CDR3 DNA reads TGTGCCAGCAGTGACTATCAGGGAAGAACACCCCTCCACTTT. It translates to CASSDYQGRTPLHF.

The J gene is TRBJ2-7, the V gene TRBV11-1, with 8 bases lining up with TRBD1. The length of the CDR3 is 15 residues. J lost 2 bases, V lost 4 bases, and 7 bases had no gene match. Looked up from germline, CDR1 is SGHAT and CDR2 is FQDESV (reference sequence). The CDR3 protein is CASSSRTGYTYEQYF. The CDR3 DNA sequence: TGTGCCAGCAGCTCAAGGACAGGGTACACCTACGAGCAGTACTTC.

This clonotype turned up a few times. This chain joins TRBV5-1 and TRBJ2-7, with D unresolved. This CDR3 is 15 amino acids long. Trimming cost V 1 base and J 3 bases, with 14 bases left between them. Germline V gene lookup returns CDR1 SGHRS and CDR2 YFSETQ. CDR3 region: CASSLLTGTHYEQYF. The CDR3 DNA reads as TGCGCCAGCAGCTTGTTGACGGGCACCCACTACGAGCAGTACTTC. Full variable domain (rest looked up from reference TRBV5-1 and TRBJ2-7): KAGVTQTPRYLIKTRGQQVTLSCSPISGHRSVSWYQQTPGQGLQFLFEYFSETQRNKGNFPGRFSGRQFSNSRSEMNVSTLELGDSALYLCASSLLTGTHYEQYFGPGTRLTVT.

A few counts support this clonotype. The rearrangement uses TRBV2 and TRBJ2-7; 8 nucleotides line up with TRBD1. After removal of 8 bases from V and 4 bases from J, the junction contained 7 bases not matched to a gene. This CDR3 is 13 amino acids long. The germline CDR1 and CDR2 sequences are SNHLY and FYNNEI. CDR3 region: CASGSGGRYEQYF. As DNA, the CDR3 is TGTGCCAGCGGCTCAGGGGGCCGGTACGAGCAGTACTTC. Looking up the rest from reference TRBV2 and TRBJ2-7 gives the full variable domain: EPEVTQTPSHQVTQMGQEVILRCVPISNHLYFYWYRQILGQKVEFLVSFYNNEISEKSEIFDDQFSVERPDGSNFTLKIRSTKLEDSAMYFCASGSGGRYEQYFGPGTRLTVT.

The chain is built from TRBV7-2 and TRBJ2-3; 7 nucleotides line up with TRBD2. V shed 0 bases and J 3 bases; nucleotides not matched to a gene: 9. The CDR3 covers 17 residues. Per the germline V gene, CDR1 is SGHTA and CDR2 is FQGNSA. For the CDR3, the DNA is TGTGCCAGCAGCTTAGCCGCTAGCGGAATCGAGACAGATACGCAGTATTTT. It is translated as CASSLAASGIETDTQYF.

This clonotype has just one count. The chain recombines TRBV5-6 with TRBJ1-2, with a tentative D call TRBD1 (5 bases). Germline CDR1 is SGHDT and CDR2 is YYEEEE. V lost 3 bases to trimming and J lost 4 bases, with 16 bases between them. The CDR3 sequence is 15 residues long. The CDR3: CASSWGTAVSYGYTF. Here the CDR3 DNA reads TGTGCCAGCAGCTGGGGGACGGCAGTTAGCTATGGCTACACCTTC.

The rearrangement uses TRBV12-3 or TRBV12-4 and TRBJ1-1; D gene unclear. The germline V and J ends were trimmed by 5 bases and 4 bases, with 11 bases remaining between them. The CDR3 length is 13 residues. The CDR3 bases are TGTGCCAGCAGTGCCTCGGGGTTCACTGAAGCTTTCTTT. Its translation is CASSASGFTEAFF.